The sample holds a few counts of the clone carrying this T cell receptor (beta chain). Isolating PBMCs gave at least 6.5 million of these cells per sample. The data were taken from a study of blood T cells in healthy people across ages. Trimming took 2 bases from V and 4 from J, leaving 14 bases between them. The CDR3 has 15 residues. Germline-derived CDR1 and CDR2 are MNHEY and SVGEGT. Primers used in a second PCR of about 7 to 12 cycles were a sample-barcoded 5' primer and a J-beta primer mix. Every cDNA molecule bore a tag from a template-switch adaptor containing 12 random nucleotides. TCRdb reprocessed the 5' RACE reads with MiXCR, giving one entry per CDR3 protein. In the table there are 650,000 to 800,000 distinct CDR3 sequences, approximately 48% of which are singletons.

Source material: blood. The V call is TRBV6-2 or TRBV6-3, the J call TRBJ2-5; possibly TRBD2 for D (6 bases). The clonotype originates from a man aged 60 to 75 in good health. CDR3 loop: CASSYGGSGPETQYF. In DNA form, the CDR3 reads TGTGCCAGCAGTTACGGTGGTAGCGGCCCAGAGACCCAGTACTTC.